A single sample is the source of the 5 T cell receptor beta chains below, sequenced in a study of cytomegalovirus exposure and HLA in healthy donors (TCRdb year 2017). The library was produced with the immunoSEQ multiplex PCR assay. For the multiplex PCR, a mixture combining 60 forward primers for TCR Vbeta segments and 13 reverse primers for TCR Jbeta segments was used. TCRdb holds this immuneACCESS table with in-frame rearrangements only. Some clones are missing; in checked studies, unresolved V genes explain under half, and the rest has no known cause. The sample contains 150,000 to 200,000 clones, roughly 80% of them found a single time. Clones ranked in the top ten supply 1.6% of the sample. Input material: PBMCs. Receptors were obtained from a woman aged 45-59 years in good health and CMV-seronegative.

This clone was seen only once. In nucleotides, the CDR3 is TGTGCCAGCAGCCGTTCACAGGGGCAGAACACTGAAGCTTTCTTT. Residues: CASSRSQGQNTEAFF. The chain couples TRBV7-9 to TRBJ1-1, with TRBD1 matching over 7 bases. J was trimmed by 1 base and V by 5 bases; bases with no gene match: 7. The CDR3 sequence is 15 residues long. The germline V gene encodes CDR1 SEHNR and CDR2 FQNEAQ (reference sequence).

Written as DNA, the CDR3 is TGCGCCAGCAGCCAAGATCTGGCCTTCCCCGGGGACGAGCAGTACTTC. Amino acids: CASSQDLAFPGDEQYF. The chain couples TRBV4-3 to TRBJ2-7; TRBD2 is a possible D gene (5 bases). V lost 0 bases, J lost 5 bases, and 17 bases lay in between. Germline V gives CDR1 LGHNA, CDR2 YSLEER. The CDR3 contains 16 residues.

The V and J genes are TRBV7-2 and TRBJ2-7; 9 bases align to TRBD2. CDR1 and CDR2 (germline): SGHTA, FQGNSA. This CDR3 is 15 amino acids long. After removal of 4 bases from V and 0 bases from J, the junction contained 4 bases not matched to a gene. CDR3 bases: TGTGCCAGCAGCTCAAATAGCGGGAGCTCCTACGAGCAGTACTTC. This translates into CASSSNSGSSYEQYF.

J is TRBJ1-2 and V is TRBV29-1, with 7 positions matching TRBD1. Germline V lookup: CDR1 SQVTM, CDR2 ANQGSEA. With 7 bases clipped from V and 6 bases from J, the junction kept 11 bases outside the gene matches. There are 13 residues in the CDR3. CDR3 DNA: TGCAGCGCCTACAGGGGTCCGGGAGATGGCTACACCTTC. This codes for CSAYRGPGDGYTF.

This clone showed up just once. This chain links TRBV5-1 with TRBJ1-1, with TRBD1 identical over 10 bases. The length of the CDR3 is 13 residues. CDR1 and CDR2 (germline): SGHRS, YFSETQ. V lost 6 bases and J lost 6; bases outside the gene matches: 5. The CDR3, as DNA: TGCGCCAGCACCTGGACAGGGGGGGCTGAAGCTTTCTTT. It translates to CASTWTGGAEAFF. The full variable domain, completed using reference TRBV5-1 and TRBJ1-1, is KAGVTQTPRYLIKTRGQQVTLSCSPISGHRSVSWYQQTPGQGLQFLFEYFSETQRNKGNFPGRFSGRQFSNSRSEMNVSTLELGDSALYLCASTWTGGAEAFFGQGTRLTVV.